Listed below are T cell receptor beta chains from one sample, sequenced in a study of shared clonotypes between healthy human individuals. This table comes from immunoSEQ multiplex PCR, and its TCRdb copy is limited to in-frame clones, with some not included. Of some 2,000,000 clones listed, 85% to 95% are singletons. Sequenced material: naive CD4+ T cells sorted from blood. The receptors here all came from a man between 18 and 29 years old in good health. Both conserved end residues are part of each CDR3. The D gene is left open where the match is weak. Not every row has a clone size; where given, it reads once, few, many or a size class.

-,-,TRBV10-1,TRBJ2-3,TGCGCCAGCAGCCCCGGGACTCCTTTTCAAGATACGCAGTATTTT,CASSPGTPFQDTQYF
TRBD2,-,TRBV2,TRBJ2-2,TGTGCCAGCAGTTTGACTAGCGGGAGGAACACCGGGGAGCTGTTTTTT,CASSLTSGRNTGELFF
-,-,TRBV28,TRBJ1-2,TGTGCCAGCACGATGCGGGGGGCCTACACCTTC,CASTMRGAYTF
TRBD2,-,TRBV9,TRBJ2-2,TGTGCCAGCAGCGTAGGACTAGCGGGAGAATCCGGGGAGCTGTTTTTT,CASSVGLAGESGELFF
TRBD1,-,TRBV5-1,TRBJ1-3,TGCGCCAGCAGGGGGACAGGGTCCTCTGGAAACACCATATATTTT,CASRGTGSSGNTIYF
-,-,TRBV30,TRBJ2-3,TGTGCCTGGAGTCTAGAAGATACGCAGTATTTT,CAWSLEDTQYF
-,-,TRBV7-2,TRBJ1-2,TGTGCCAGCAGCTCCCTTTTTGCTTATGGCTACACCTTC,CASSSLFAYGYTF
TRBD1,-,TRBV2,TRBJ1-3,TGTGCCAGCAGTCAGACAGGGTTGAGAGACACCATATATTTT,CASSQTGLRDTIYF
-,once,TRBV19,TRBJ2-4,TGTGCCAGTAGTATAGATAACAGCCGAGTTCAGTACTTC,CASSIDNSRVQYF
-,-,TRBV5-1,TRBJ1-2,TGCGCCAGCAGTTTGGAGGACAAGAAATATGGCTACACCTTC,CASSLEDKKYGYTF
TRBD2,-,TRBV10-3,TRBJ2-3,TGTGCCATCAGCGGAGCGGGGGGTATGACAGATACGCAGTATTTT,CAISGAGGMTDTQYF
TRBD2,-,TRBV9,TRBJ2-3,TGTGCCAGCAGCGTAGCCCTAGCGGGGCCTAGCACAGATACGCAGTATTTT,CASSVALAGPSTDTQYF